This paragraph covers one T cell receptor beta chain sequence. The data are from a study of human T cells and chemical hapten exposure. TCRdb redid the calling of the RACE reads with MiXCR, one entry per CDR3 protein. The sample yields about 68,000 distinct CDR3 sequences, 9.5% to 12% seen once. As to time point: pre-sensitization, week 0. Stated treatment: therapeutic diphenylcyclopropenone sensitization with weekly scalp DPC. Sequencing started from total RNA isolated from unfractionated whole blood. V was trimmed by 0 bases and J by 8 bases, leaving 17 bases between them. The CDR3 totals 14 residues. Germline CDR1 and CDR2: GTSNPN and SVGIG (reference sequence).

The TCR sequence derives from a woman aged 45-65 years with alopecia areata. Some clones in this sample may be carry-over from other donors' samples. The chain is built from TRBV30 and TRBJ2-7; D tentatively reads TRBD1 or TRBD2 (6 bases each). The source material was whole blood, sampled in connection with sensitization to the hapten diphenylcyclopropenone (DPC). The CDR3 region has the DNA TGTGCCTGGAGTGTACTCCCAGGGGAGGACAAGCAGTACTTC. Its translation is CAWSVLPGEDKQYF.